The 2 T cell receptor beta chains presented below share a single source sample, sequenced in a study of radiation and T cells in renal cell carcinoma. Indicated time point: blood 4 weeks post-SBRT, at nephrectomy. The treatment was: 15 Gy SBRT to primary tumor, nephrectomy 4 weeks later. Sequencing was performed with immunoSEQ multiplex PCR; in TCRdb, only in-frame clones are kept and a portion is missing. The sample lists over 120,000 clones, about 86% occurring once. The specimen was blood, collected from a patient whose treatment included radiotherapy and nephrectomy. Source of these receptors: a woman aged 45-59 years with renal cell carcinoma.

This chain links TRBV4-2 with TRBJ2-7; no clear D gene. The germline V and J ends were trimmed by 1 base and 2 bases, with 9 bases remaining between them. Germline CDR1 LGHNA, CDR2 YNFKEQ. The CDR3 is made up of 14 amino acids. CDR3 sequence: CASSQVGSTYEQYF. In DNA, the CDR3 is TGTGCCAGCAGCCAAGTGGGTAGCACCTACGAGCAGTACTTC.

The chain couples TRBV4-2 to TRBJ2-2; 8 bases line up with TRBD2. V was clipped by 0 bases and J by 0 bases; unmatched bases: 6. The CDR3 is 18 amino acids. CDR1 and CDR2 from the germline V gene are LGHNA and YNFKEQ. CDR3 protein: CASSQDPGGGSNTGELFF. The CDR3 DNA is TGTGCCAGCAGCCAAGATCCCGGGGGGGGTTCGAACACCGGGGAGCTGTTTTTT.